A single sample is the source of the 22 T cell receptor beta chains below, sequenced in a study of naive and memory T cell subsets. Ligated cDNA underwent four rounds of PCR with nested alpha and beta constant region primers and SP2. TCRdb reanalysed the 5' RACE reads using MiXCR and keeps one entry per CDR3 protein. The sample has roughly 48,000 distinct CDR3 sequences, approximately 4.5% seen once. An oligonucleotide containing a UMI was ligated to the 3' end of TCR cDNA. The source of these receptors is a female donor in good health.

This clonotype was seen repeatedly, ten times or more. The rearrangement uses TRBV5-1 and TRBJ1-5, with D hard to call. This CDR3 is built from 14 residues. Deletions cut 4 bases from V and 1 base from J, with 9 bases between. Germline V gives CDR1 SGHRS, CDR2 YFSETQ. This CDR3 is CASSPDGSNQPQHF. The CDR3 coding sequence is TGCGCCAGCAGCCCGGACGGGAGCAATCAGCCCCAGCATTTT.

The genes are TRBV3-1 and TRBJ1-2, with no clear D. This CDR3 is 15 amino acids long. Germline-derived CDR1 and CDR2 are LGHDT and YNNKEL (reference sequence). Between the trimmed V and J ends, which lost 1 base and 0 bases, there was a span of 9 bases. The CDR3 sequence: CASSQGPGANYGYTF. The CDR3 DNA reads as TGTGCCAGCAGCCAAGGCCCAGGAGCTAACTATGGCTACACCTTC. Full variable domain (missing parts from reference TRBV3-1 and TRBJ1-2): DTAVSQTPKYLVTQMGNDKSIKCEQNLGHDTMYWYKQDSKKFLKIMFSYNNKELIINETVPNRFSPKSPDKAHLNLHINSLELGDSAVYFCASSQGPGANYGYTFGSGTRLTVV.

With respect to this clonotype: One junction end disagrees with the germline gene, perhaps due to a read error. The chain joins TRBV4-2 to TRBJ2-1, with 8 bases lining up with TRBD2. The germline V gene has CDR1 LGHNA and CDR2 YNFKEQ. The CDR3 totals 13 residues. The CDR3 loop is CAISGSRYNEQFF. The CDR3 coding sequence is TGTGCCATCAGCGGGAGCAGGTACAATGAGCAGTTCTTC.

There are many counts of this clonotype. The genes are TRBV25-1 and TRBJ2-3, with D hard to call. Per germline, CDR1 MGHDK and CDR2 SYGVNS. Trimming left V 5 bases short and J 4 bases short, with 7 bases between. The CDR3 is 12 residues long. CDR3 sequence reads: CASSYSPDTQYF. The CDR3 DNA sequence: TGTGCCAGCAGTTACTCTCCAGATACGCAGTATTTT.

The table lists this clonotype with many counts. J is TRBJ2-1 and V is TRBV5-1, with D possibly TRBD2 on 5 matching bases. The germline gives CDR1 SGHRS, CDR2 YFSETQ. There are 15 residues in the CDR3. With 0 bases removed from V and 3 bases from J, the gap between germline ends came to 10 bases. The CDR3 nucleotides read TGCGCCAGCAGCTTGGGAGCGGAACTCTACAATGAGCAGTTCTTC. This gives the protein CASSLGAELYNEQFF.

This clonotype was recorded many times. This chain links TRBV12-3 or TRBV12-4 with TRBJ1-3; no definite D call. Trimming pared 5 bases from V and 7 bases from J, leaving 12 bases between. The CDR3 is made up of 13 amino acids. The CDR3 reads CASSGAGWNTIYF. In nucleotides, the CDR3 is TGTGCCAGCAGTGGCGCAGGTTGGAACACCATATATTTT.

This clonotype was seen ten or more times. The CDR3 loop is CASSPQLTGKTGELFF. CDR3 coding DNA: TGCGCCAGCAGCCCACAATTAACGGGAAAGACCGGGGAGCTGTTTTTT. The genes are TRBV5-1 and TRBJ2-2; perhaps TRBD2 as D (5 bases). Trimming took off 4 bases at V and 5 bases at J, with 18 bases between the two ends. CDR1 and CDR2 from the germline V gene are SGHRS and YFSETQ. The CDR3 sequence is 16 residues long.

This clonotype was counted at least ten times. The chain employs TRBV14 and TRBJ2-7; no clear D gene. The CDR3 length is 15 residues. V dropped 2 bases and J dropped 0 bases, with 11 bases sitting between them. Germline V gene sequence: CDR1 SGHDN, CDR2 FVKESK. Written as DNA, the CDR3 is TGTGCCAGCAGCCAACTGGGCAAGCTCTCCTACGAGCAGTACTTC. This sequence encodes CASSQLGKLSYEQYF.

The chain couples TRBV5-1 to TRBJ2-7; D might be TRBD1 (5 bases). This CDR3 region has 15 residues. V dropped 0 bases and J dropped 3 bases, with 13 bases sitting between them. From germline, CDR1 is SGHRS and CDR2 YFSETQ. The DNA of the CDR3 is TGCGCCAGCAGCTTGGCCGTCTGGGGCCGCTACGAGCAGTACTTC. As protein: CASSLAVWGRYEQYF.

Many counts were recorded for this clonotype. The chain links TRBV5-1 to TRBJ2-3; tentative D call: TRBD1 (5 bases). The V gene's germline CDR1 is SGHRS and CDR2 YFSETQ. V lost 0 bases, J lost 4 bases, and 12 bases lay in between. The CDR3 is 15 amino acids. CDR3 protein: CASSLESRGPDTQYF. DNA of the CDR3: TGCGCCAGCAGCTTGGAGTCAAGGGGCCCAGATACGCAGTATTTT.

This clonotype was counted many times. This chain connects TRBV12-3 or TRBV12-4 to TRBJ2-1; TRBD2 aligns across 7 bases. CDR3 size: 15 residues. V was pared by 2 bases and J by 2 bases, with 3 bases of the junction left unmatched. The CDR3 loop reads CASSLTGLPYNEQFF. CDR3 DNA sequence: TGTGCCAGCAGTTTAACGGGACTACCCTACAATGAGCAGTTCTTC.

This clonotype was seen many times. The genes are TRBV29-1 and TRBJ2-6; tentatively, D is TRBD1 or TRBD2 (6 bases each). This CDR3 region has 14 residues. V lost 7 bases and J lost 2, with 12 bases in between. Germline V gene data show CDR1 as SQVTM and CDR2 as ANQGSEA. The CDR3, as DNA: TGCAGCGGTGGGGGCGGGACTGGGGCCAACGTCCTGACTTTC. Its translation: CSGGGGTGANVLTF.

This clonotype was recorded many times. The chain is built from TRBV21-1 and TRBJ1-5; TRBD1, as called in the table, went unchecked against the DNA. TRBV21-1 is given as a pseudogene. The CDR3 runs to 20 residues. CDR3 nucleotides: TGTGCCAGCAGCAAATGTTGCTCGTGGCAGGGGGCTTATAGCAATCAGCCCCAGCATTTT. Its protein product is CASSKCCSWQGAYSNQPQHF.

This clonotype was seen many times. V gene TRBV28 combines with J gene TRBJ2-1; 9 bases are a match to TRBD2. V lost 2 bases to trimming and J lost 7 bases; unmatched junction nucleotides: 12. The CDR3 is made up of 17 amino acids. Per germline, CDR1 MDHEN and CDR2 SYDVKM. The CDR3 here is CASSLKAGGLVRNEQFF. CDR3 nucleotide sequence: TGTGCCAGCAGTTTAAAAGCGGGAGGTCTGGTTAGGAATGAGCAGTTCTTC.

This clonotype was seen at least ten times. This sequence joins TRBV4-2 and TRBJ2-1, with unresolved D. Germline V gene data show CDR1 as LGHNA and CDR2 as YNFKEQ. V gave up 0 bases and J gave up 5 bases, with 8 bases separating them. The CDR3 loop spans 14 amino acids. CDR3 nucleotides: TGTGCCAGCAGCCAAGAAGGGCTCAACAATGAGCAGTTCTTC. Encoded protein: CASSQEGLNNEQFF.

This clonotype was recorded a few times. This chain uses TRBV12-3 or TRBV12-4 with TRBJ1-1; 8 bases are shared with TRBD1. The CDR3 runs to 13 residues. The J segment lost 6 bases and the V segment lost 5 bases, leaving 5 bases of the junction unmatched. The CDR3 here is CASSGRGLPEAFF. As DNA, the CDR3 is TGTGCCAGCAGTGGCAGGGGGCTCCCTGAAGCTTTCTTT.

The sample holds many counts of this clonotype. The CDR3 DNA reads as TGTGCCAGCAGCCAAGCTACAAGACACACTGAAGCTTTCTTT. The encoded protein is CASSQATRHTEAFF. V usage is TRBV3-1 and J usage is TRBJ1-1, with D unresolved. There are 14 residues in the CDR3. V was trimmed by 1 base and J by 3 bases, leaving 9 bases between them. Germline lookup yields CDR1 LGHDT and CDR2 YNNKEL (reference sequence).

As concerns this clonotype: Just one base apart from a much larger clone, this may be a read error. The DNA of the CDR3 is TGCAGCCCCCCAGGGCCCAGGGTATGGACAGATACGCAGTATTTT. Its protein is CSPPGPRVWTDTQYF. The chain has TRBV20-1 and TRBJ2-3, with a tentative D call TRBD1 (5 bases). This CDR3 has 15 amino acids. Per the germline V gene, CDR1 is DFQATT and CDR2 is SNEGSKA (reference sequence).

This clonotype was detected ten times or more. This rearrangement joins TRBV28 to TRBJ1-5; 9 bases agree with TRBD1. This CDR3 has 14 residues. Germline trimming cut 3 bases from V and 6 bases from J; bases unmatched to any gene: 3. Germline CDR1 is MDHEN and CDR2 is SYDVKM. The CDR3 is CASSFDRGIQPQHF. Here the CDR3 DNA reads TGTGCCAGCAGTTTTGACAGGGGGATTCAGCCCCAGCATTTT. Complete variable domain (other parts from reference TRBV28 and TRBJ1-5): DVKVTQSSRYLVKRTGEKVFLECVQDMDHENMFWYRQDPGLGLRLIYFSYDVKMKEKGDIPEGYSVSREKKERFSLILESASTNQTSMYLCASSFDRGIQPQHFGDGTRLSIL.

This clonotype was detected ten times or more. The CDR3 region has the DNA TGTGCCAGCAGTTCCCCCATCGGGGTATGGTCCTACGAGCAGTACTTC. Residues: CASSSPIGVWSYEQYF. This rearrangement joins TRBV28 to TRBJ2-7; D may be TRBD2 (5 bases). The CDR3 is 16 amino acids. Looked up from germline, CDR1 is MDHEN and CDR2 is SYDVKM. Trimming removed 4 bases from V and 1 base from J, with 17 bases in between.

This clonotype occurred many times. V gene TRBV27 combines with J gene TRBJ1-5, with TRBD1 as a possible D gene (6 bases). This CDR3 region has 15 residues. The V gene lost 4 bases and the J gene lost 4 bases, with 14 bases spanning the gap. Germline V gene data show CDR1 as MNHEY and CDR2 as SMNVEV (reference sequence). The DNA for the CDR3 is TGTGCCAGCAGTTGGGGCAGACAGGAAAATCAGCCCCAGCATTTT. Encoded protein: CASSWGRQENQPQHF.

This clonotype was counted between two and nine times. The rearrangement uses TRBV19 and TRBJ2-3, with 12 bases that match TRBD1. Germline values: CDR1 LNHDA, CDR2 SQIVND (reference sequence). This CDR3 has 16 amino acids. After removal of 9 bases from V and 5 bases from J, the junction contained 12 bases not matched to a gene. The CDR3 sequence is CASPRDRGRSVDTQYF. The DNA of the CDR3 is TGTGCCAGCCCCCGGGACAGGGGGCGCTCGGTAGATACGCAGTATTTT. Drawing the rest from reference TRBV19 and TRBJ2-3, the complete variable domain is DGGITQSPKYLFRKEGQNVTLSCEQNLNHDAMYWYRQDPGQGLRLIYYSQIVNDFQKGDIAEGYSVSREKKESFPLTVTSAQKNPTAFYLCASPRDRGRSVDTQYFGPGTRLTVL.